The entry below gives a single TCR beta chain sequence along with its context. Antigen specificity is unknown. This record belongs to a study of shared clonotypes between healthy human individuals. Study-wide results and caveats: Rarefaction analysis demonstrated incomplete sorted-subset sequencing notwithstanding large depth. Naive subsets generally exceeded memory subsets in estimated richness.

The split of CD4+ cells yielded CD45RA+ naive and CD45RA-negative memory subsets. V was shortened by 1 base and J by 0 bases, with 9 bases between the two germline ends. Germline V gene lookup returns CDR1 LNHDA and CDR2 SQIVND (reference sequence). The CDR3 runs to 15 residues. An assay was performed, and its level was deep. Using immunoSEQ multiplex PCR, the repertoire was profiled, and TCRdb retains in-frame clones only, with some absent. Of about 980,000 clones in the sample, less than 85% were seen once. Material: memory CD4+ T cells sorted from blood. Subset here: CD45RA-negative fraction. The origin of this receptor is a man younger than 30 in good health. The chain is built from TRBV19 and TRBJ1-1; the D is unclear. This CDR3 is CASSIGRFMNTEAFF. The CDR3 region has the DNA TGTGCCAGTAGTATAGGTCGGTTTATGAACACTGAAGCTTTCTTT. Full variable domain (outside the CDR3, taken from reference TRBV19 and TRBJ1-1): DGGITQSPKYLFRKEGQNVTLSCEQNLNHDAMYWYRQDPGQGLRLIYYSQIVNDFQKGDIAEGYSVSREKKESFPLTVTSAQKNPTAFYLCASSIGRFMNTEAFFGQGTRLTVV.